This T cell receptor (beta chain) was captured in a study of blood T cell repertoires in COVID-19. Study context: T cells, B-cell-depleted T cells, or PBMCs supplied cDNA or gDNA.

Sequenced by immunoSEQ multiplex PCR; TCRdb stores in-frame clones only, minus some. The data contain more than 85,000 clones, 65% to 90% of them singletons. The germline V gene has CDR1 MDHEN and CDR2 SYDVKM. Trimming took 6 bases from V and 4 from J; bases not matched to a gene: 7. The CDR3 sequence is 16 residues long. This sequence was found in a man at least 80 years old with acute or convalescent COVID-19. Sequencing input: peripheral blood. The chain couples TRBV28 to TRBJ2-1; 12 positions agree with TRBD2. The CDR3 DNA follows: TGTGCCAGCAGCCCATTGACTAGCGGGAGATACAATGAGCAGTTCTTC. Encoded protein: CASSPLTSGRYNEQFF.